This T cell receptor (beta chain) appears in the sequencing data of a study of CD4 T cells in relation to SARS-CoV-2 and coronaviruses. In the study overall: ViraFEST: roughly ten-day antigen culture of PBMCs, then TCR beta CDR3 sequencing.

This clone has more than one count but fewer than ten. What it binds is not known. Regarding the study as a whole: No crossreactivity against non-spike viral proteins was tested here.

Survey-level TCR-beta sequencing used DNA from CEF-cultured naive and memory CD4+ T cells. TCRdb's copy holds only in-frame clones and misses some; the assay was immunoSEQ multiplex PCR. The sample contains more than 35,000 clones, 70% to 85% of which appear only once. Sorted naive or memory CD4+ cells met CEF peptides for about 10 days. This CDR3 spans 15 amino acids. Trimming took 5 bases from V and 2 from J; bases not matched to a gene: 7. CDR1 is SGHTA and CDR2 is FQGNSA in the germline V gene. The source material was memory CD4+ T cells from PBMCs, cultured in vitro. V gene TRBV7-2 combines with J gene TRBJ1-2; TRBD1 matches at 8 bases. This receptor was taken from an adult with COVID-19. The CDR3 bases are TGTGCCAGCAGCCCTACCGGGACAGGCAACTATGGCTACACCTTC. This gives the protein CASSPTGTGNYGYTF.